This TCR beta chain emerged from a study of blood T cell repertoires in COVID-19. How the authors handled the data: Estimation of nucleated cell counts was performed using reference gene primer amplification. Profiled with immunoSEQ multiplex PCR; TCRdb holds only in-frame clones, not every one. That table supplies the V and J calls and clone size; D and trimming were determined from the DNA. The table shows 200,000 to 250,000 clones, with about four fifths occurring only once. Enrolled through a virtual design, the participants were between roughly 18 and 100 years of age and came from some 26 US areas. Categorization into cohorts depended on clinical history that participants reported. The source material was PBMCs or T cells enriched from blood (not recorded which). This TCR was sampled from a woman in her fifties or sixties who had recovered from COVID-19.

The CDR3 region has the DNA TGTGCCACCGCCGGGACATTTAGCACAGATACGCAGTATTTT. This translates into CATAGTFSTDTQYF. The chain joins TRBV6-5 to TRBJ2-3; TRBD1 might be the D (6 bases). Germline CDR1 and CDR2: MNHEY and SVGAGI. This CDR3 comprises 14 residues. V was clipped by 10 bases and J by 0 bases, with 14 bases between them.